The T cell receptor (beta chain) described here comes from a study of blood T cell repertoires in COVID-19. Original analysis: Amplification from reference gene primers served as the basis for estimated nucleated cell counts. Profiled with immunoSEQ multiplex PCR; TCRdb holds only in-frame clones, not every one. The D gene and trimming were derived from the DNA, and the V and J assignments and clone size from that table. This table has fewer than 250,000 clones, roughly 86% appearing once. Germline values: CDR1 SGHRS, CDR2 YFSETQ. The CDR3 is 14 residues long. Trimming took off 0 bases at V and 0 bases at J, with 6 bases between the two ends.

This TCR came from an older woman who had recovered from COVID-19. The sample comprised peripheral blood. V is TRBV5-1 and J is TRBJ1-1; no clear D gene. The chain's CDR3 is CASSLGFMNTEAFF. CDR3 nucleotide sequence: TGCGCCAGCAGCTTGGGTTTCATGAACACTGAAGCTTTCTTT.